Following are 17 T cell receptor beta chains from one sample sequenced in a study of blood T cell repertoires in COVID-19. Sequencing was performed with immunoSEQ multiplex PCR; in TCRdb, only in-frame clones are kept and a portion is missing. The sample has over 150,000 clones, around 84% seen once. Sequences were obtained from peripheral blood. Receptor source: a human donor in a cohort sampled during active COVID-19.

The rearrangement links TRBV28 to TRBJ2-7; a weak D match, TRBD2 (6 bases). The V gene's germline CDR1 is MDHEN and CDR2 SYDVKM. The CDR3 covers 13 residues. With 4 bases removed from V and 2 bases from J, the gap between germline ends came to 9 bases. CDR3 region: CASSSTSPYEQYF. The CDR3 nucleotides read TGTGCCAGCAGTTCGACTAGTCCCTACGAGCAGTACTTC.

This clone has just a few counts. The V gene is TRBV9, the J gene TRBJ2-3; 7 bases line up with TRBD2. Looked up from germline, CDR1 is SGDLS and CDR2 is YYNGEE. Unmatched junction bases numbered 1, after V lost 0 bases and J lost 0 bases. CDR3 length: 15 residues. The CDR3, as DNA: TGTGCCAGCAGCGTAGTTAGCGGGAGCACAGATACGCAGTATTTT. Translation: CASSVVSGSTDTQYF.

The rearrangement uses TRBV7-9 and TRBJ1-5; 9 bases map to TRBD1. The length of the CDR3 is 15 residues. Germline V gene lookup returns CDR1 SEHNR and CDR2 FQNEAQ (reference sequence). V lost 1 base, J lost 5 bases, and 3 bases stayed unmatched. The CDR3 protein is CASSLEGQGYQPQHF. For the CDR3, the DNA is TGTGCCAGCAGCTTAGAGGGACAGGGCTATCAGCCCCAGCATTTT.

This chain joins TRBV15 and TRBJ1-1, with 7 bases lining up with TRBD1. V dropped 5 bases and J dropped 4; count of bases not matched to a gene: 7. The CDR3 is 14 amino acids. Germline V gives CDR1 LNHNV, CDR2 YYDKDF (reference sequence). CDR3 nucleotides: TGTGCCACCAGCTCCCAGAACAGGGGCACTGAAGCTTTCTTT. This encodes CATSSQNRGTEAFF.

This clone was found many times. The gene calls are TRBV7-9 and TRBJ2-1; D possibly corresponds to TRBD1 (6 bases). V lost 4 bases, J lost 6 bases, and 13 bases lay in between. The CDR3 is 14 residues long. CDR1 is SEHNR, CDR2 FQNEAQ, per germline (reference sequence). The DNA of the CDR3 is TGTGCCAGCAGCTCCGACTGGGGGCCCAATGAGCAGTTCTTC. Its protein is CASSSDWGPNEQFF. Full variable domain (missing parts from reference TRBV7-9 and TRBJ2-1): DTGVSQNPRHKITKRGQNVTFRCDPISEHNRLYWYRQTLGQGPEFLTYFQNEAQLEKSRLLSDRFSAERPKGSFSTLEIQRTEQGDSAMYLCASSSDWGPNEQFFGPGTRLTVL.

The V and J genes are TRBV10-1 and TRBJ1-1, with 8 bases lining up with TRBD1. Germline CDR1 WNHNN, CDR2 SYGVQD (reference sequence). The CDR3 sequence is 16 residues long. Unmatched junction bases numbered 8, after V lost 4 bases and J lost 1 base. CDR3 coding DNA: TGCGCCAGCAGTGCCCGGGACAGGCCCTCGAACACTGAAGCTTTCTTT. Its protein is CASSARDRPSNTEAFF.

This chain links TRBV6-5 with TRBJ1-6; TRBD1 matches 8 bases. CDR3 size: 15 residues. V was clipped by 5 bases and J by 8 bases; unmatched bases: 8. Germline values: CDR1 MNHEY, CDR2 SVGAGI. This CDR3 is CASSHNRGVDSPLHF. CDR3 nucleotide sequence: TGTGCCAGCAGTCACAACAGGGGGGTTGATTCACCCCTCCACTTT.

V gene TRBV11-3 combines with J gene TRBJ2-7; TRBD1 is a possible D gene (6 bases). This CDR3 contains 13 residues. Trimming pared 6 bases from V and 7 bases from J, leaving 16 bases between. The germline gives CDR1 SGHNT, CDR2 YENEEA. CDR3 sequence reads: CASSSGELGEQYF. CDR3 DNA sequence: TGTGCCAGCAGTTCAGGGGAATTGGGGGAGCAGTACTTC. Supplemented by reference TRBV11-3 and TRBJ2-7, the full variable domain reads EAGVVQSPRYKIIEKKQPVAFWCNPISGHNTLYWYLQNLGQGPELLIRYENEEAVDDSQLPKDRFSAERLKGVDSTLKIQPAELGDSAVYLCASSSGELGEQYFGPGTRLTVT.

This rearrangement joins TRBV11-3 to TRBJ2-1; 8 bases are a match to TRBD2. J was trimmed by 9 bases and V by 1 base; bases with no gene match: 14. Germline V CDR1 and CDR2: SGHNT, YENEEA. CDR3 length equals 17 residues. The CDR3 sequence is CASSLVGGVAGWSEQFF. CDR3 nucleotides: TGTGCCAGCAGCTTAGTAGGTGGAGTAGCGGGATGGAGTGAGCAGTTCTTC.

This clone was seen a single time. DNA for the CDR3: TGCAGCGTTTGGGACAGGGGAAAGAACACTGAAGCTTTCTTT. As protein: CSVWDRGKNTEAFF. This chain joins TRBV29-1 and TRBJ1-1; 10 bases are shared with TRBD1. The CDR3 runs 14 residues. CDR1 is SQVTM and CDR2 is ANQGSEA in the germline V gene. V lost 5 bases to trimming and J lost 1 base; unmatched junction nucleotides: 4.

The chain links TRBV5-6 to TRBJ2-1; TRBD2 matches 7 bases. The CDR3 spans 17 residues. V was clipped by 1 base and J by 1 base; unmatched bases: 8. Germline CDR1 and CDR2: SGHDT and YYEEEE. CDR3 residues: CASSLWRGRSSYNEQFF. In nucleotides, the CDR3 is TGTGCCAGCAGCTTGTGGCGGGGGAGAAGTTCCTACAATGAGCAGTTCTTC.

This chain joins TRBV5-1 and TRBJ2-7, with D unclear. CDR3 size: 13 residues. Germline CDR1 is SGHRS and CDR2 is YFSETQ. V lost 0 bases to trimming and J lost 4 bases, with 8 bases between them. CDR3 in DNA: TGCGCCAGCAGCTTGGCGAGTGAATACGAGCAGTACTTC. Protein product: CASSLASEYEQYF.

V usage is TRBV2 and J usage is TRBJ1-2, with a tentative D call TRBD1 (6 bases). Germline V gene data show CDR1 as SNHLY and CDR2 as FYNNEI. The ends were cut back, 2 bases at V and 1 base at J, with 14 bases in the middle. The CDR3 extends over 16 amino acids. CDR3 residues: CASSELGQPINYGYTF. The DNA of the CDR3 is TGTGCCAGCAGTGAACTGGGACAACCCATTAACTATGGCTACACCTTC.

This chain links TRBV4-1 with TRBJ1-1; 11 nucleotides agree with TRBD1. CDR3 length: 15 amino acids. Germline lookup yields CDR1 MGHRA and CDR2 YSYEKL. V shed 4 bases and J 5 bases; nucleotides not matched to a gene: 6. The CDR3 protein is CASSLQGTGGTEAFF. CDR3 DNA: TGCGCCAGCAGCCTTCAAGGGACAGGGGGTACTGAAGCTTTCTTT.

This chain links TRBV7-7 with TRBJ2-1, with 7 bases identical to TRBD2. The CDR3 spans 16 residues. Germline V gives CDR1 SSHAT, CDR2 FNYEAQ (reference sequence). Trimming removed 3 bases from V and 2 bases from J; junction bases left unmatched: 7. The CDR3 loop reads CASSLSSGGPYNEQFF. CDR3 sequence (DNA): TGTGCCAGCAGCTTGTCTAGCGGCGGACCCTACAATGAGCAGTTCTTC. The entire variable domain, with the rest obtained from reference TRBV7-7 and TRBJ2-1, is as follows: GAGVSQSPRYKVTKRGQDVTLRCDPISSHATLYWYQQALGQGPEFLTYFNYEAQPDKSGLPSDRFSAERPEGSISTLTIQRTEQRDSAMYRCASSLSSGGPYNEQFFGPGTRLTVL.

This rearrangement joins TRBV4-1 to TRBJ2-5; 9 bases map to TRBD1. The CDR3 extends over 18 amino acids. CDR1 and CDR2 from the germline V gene are MGHRA and YSYEKL. Trimming cost V 4 bases and J 7 bases; bases outside gene matches: 19. The CDR3 region is CASSLDRGAGRRGGTQYF. The CDR3 DNA sequence: TGCGCCAGCAGCCTGGACAGGGGCGCGGGCCGCAGAGGGGGGACCCAGTACTTC.

This clone was found a few times. The chain has TRBV11-2 and TRBJ2-1, with unresolved D. The germline V and J ends were trimmed by 2 bases and 4 bases, with 6 bases remaining between them. There are 13 residues in the CDR3. Germline V gene lookup returns CDR1 SGHAT and CDR2 FQNNGV. The CDR3 coding sequence is TGTGCCAGCAGCTTAACAGAATACAATGAGCAGTTCTTC. It encodes CASSLTEYNEQFF.